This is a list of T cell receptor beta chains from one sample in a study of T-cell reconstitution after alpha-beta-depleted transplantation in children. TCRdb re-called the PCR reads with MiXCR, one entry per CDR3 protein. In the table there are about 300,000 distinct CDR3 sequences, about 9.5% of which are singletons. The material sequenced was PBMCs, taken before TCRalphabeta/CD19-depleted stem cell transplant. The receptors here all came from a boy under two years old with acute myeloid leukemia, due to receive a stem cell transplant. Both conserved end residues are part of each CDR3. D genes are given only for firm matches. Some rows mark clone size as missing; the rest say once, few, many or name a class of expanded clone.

CDR3 protein: CASSLADRLVQFF; CDR3 DNA: TGTGCCAGCAGCTTGGCCGACAGGTTGGTGCAGTTCTTC; clone size: many; D gene: -; J gene: TRBJ2-1; V gene: TRBV5-5
CDR3 protein: CASSMLPGARTGELFF; CDR3 DNA: TGTGCCAGTAGTATGTTGCCAGGGGCGCGCACCGGGGAGCTGTTTTTT; clone size: -; D gene: -; J gene: TRBJ2-2; V gene: TRBV19
CDR3 protein: CASSLGLAGGLFTDTQYF; CDR3 DNA: TGCGCCAGCAGCTTGGGACTAGCGGGGGGGCTTTTTACAGATACGCAGTATTTT; clone size: many; D gene: TRBD2; J gene: TRBJ2-3; V gene: TRBV5-1
CDR3 protein: CASSKGQGEETQYF; CDR3 DNA: TGCGCCAGCAGCAAAGGACAGGGGGAAGAGACCCAGTACTTC; clone size: many; D gene: TRBD1; J gene: TRBJ2-5; V gene: TRBV5-1
CDR3 protein: CASSVAGAPPSTDTQYF; CDR3 DNA: TGTGCCAGCAGCGTAGCCGGAGCTCCTCCTAGCACGGATACGCAGTATTTT; clone size: few; D gene: -; J gene: TRBJ2-3; V gene: TRBV9
CDR3 protein: CSARVGTSGSGSYEQYF; CDR3 DNA: TGCAGTGCTAGAGTCGGGACTAGCGGGAGTGGGTCCTACGAGCAGTACTTC; clone size: many; D gene: TRBD2; J gene: TRBJ2-7; V gene: TRBV20-1
CDR3 protein: CASSARSGQPIYNEQFF; CDR3 DNA: TGTGCCAGCAGCGCACGTTCGGGACAGCCAATCTACAATGAGCAGTTCTTC; clone size: many; D gene: TRBD1; J gene: TRBJ2-1; V gene: TRBV5-6
CDR3 protein: CATQILSGNTIYF; CDR3 DNA: TGTGCCACCCAAATACTCTCTGGAAACACCATATATTTT; clone size: many; D gene: -; J gene: TRBJ1-3; V gene: TRBV28
CDR3 protein: CASSEEGTYEQYF; CDR3 DNA: TGTGCCAGCAGCGAGGAGGGGACCTACGAGCAGTACTTC; clone size: many; D gene: -; J gene: TRBJ2-7; V gene: TRBV4-2
CDR3 protein: CASSQVHEGYEQYF; CDR3 DNA: TGTGCCAGCAGCCAAGTTCACGAGGGGTACGAGCAGTACTTC; clone size: few; D gene: -; J gene: TRBJ2-7; V gene: TRBV4-2
CDR3 protein: CSVARSKDEQFF; CDR3 DNA: TGCAGCGTCGCTCGGAGTAAGGATGAGCAGTTCTTC; clone size: many; D gene: -; J gene: TRBJ2-1; V gene: TRBV29-1
CDR3 protein: CASGQDQETQYF; CDR3 DNA: TGTGCCAGCGGACAGGACCAAGAGACCCAGTACTTC; clone size: many; D gene: TRBD1; J gene: TRBJ2-5; V gene: TRBV7-9
CDR3 protein: CASSVGRDSYGYTF; CDR3 DNA: TGTGCCAGCAGCGTAGGCCGGGACAGCTATGGCTACACCTTC; clone size: many; D gene: TRBD1; J gene: TRBJ1-2; V gene: TRBV9
CDR3 protein: CASSLATGSNSPLHF; CDR3 DNA: TGTGCCAGCAGCTTAGCAACAGGGTCCAATTCACCCCTCCACTTT; clone size: many; D gene: -; J gene: TRBJ1-6; V gene: TRBV7-6
CDR3 protein: CASSSQDRRITDTQYF; CDR3 DNA: TGTGCCAGCAGCTCCCAAGACAGGCGGATCACAGATACGCAGTATTTT; clone size: many; D gene: -; J gene: TRBJ2-3; V gene: TRBV7-9
CDR3 protein: CASSPRTAVDEQFF; CDR3 DNA: TGTGCCAGTAGTCCAAGGACTGCTGTCGATGAGCAGTTCTTC; clone size: few; D gene: -; J gene: TRBJ2-1; V gene: TRBV19
CDR3 protein: CASSKVVGAPYEQYF; CDR3 DNA: TGTGCCAGCAGCAAAGTGGTGGGCGCCCCCTACGAGCAGTACTTC; clone size: many; D gene: -; J gene: TRBJ2-7; V gene: TRBV21-1
CDR3 protein: CASSQGWVNSPLHF; CDR3 DNA: TGCGCCAGCAGCCAAGGATGGGTCAATTCACCCCTCCACTTT; clone size: -; D gene: -; J gene: TRBJ1-6; V gene: TRBV4-3
CDR3 protein: CASKVTEGVYSNQPQHF; CDR3 DNA: TGTGCCAGCAAAGTTACGGAGGGAGTGTATAGCAATCAGCCCCAGCATTTT; clone size: few; D gene: -; J gene: TRBJ1-5; V gene: TRBV6-5
CDR3 protein: CASSSTFNTEAFF; CDR3 DNA: TGCGCCAGCAGCTCGACCTTCAACACTGAAGCTTTCTTT; clone size: many; D gene: -; J gene: TRBJ1-1; V gene: TRBV5-1
CDR3 protein: CASRSSGQTNTEAFF; CDR3 DNA: TGTGCCAGCAGATCGTCGGGACAGACGAACACTGAAGCTTTCTTT; clone size: many; D gene: TRBD1; J gene: TRBJ1-1; V gene: TRBV6-1
CDR3 protein: CASSFPGLVGTQYF; CDR3 DNA: TGTGCCAGCAGTTTTCCCGGACTAGTAGGGACCCAGTACTTC; clone size: many; D gene: TRBD2; J gene: TRBJ2-5; V gene: TRBV28
CDR3 protein: CASNWDRISNTEAFF; CDR3 DNA: TGTGCCAGCAATTGGGACAGGATCTCGAACACTGAAGCTTTCTTT; clone size: many; D gene: TRBD1; J gene: TRBJ1-1; V gene: TRBV6-5
CDR3 protein: CASSYVAGGPANEQFF; CDR3 DNA: TGCGCCAGCAGCTATGTAGCGGGGGGGCCGGCCAATGAGCAGTTCTTC; clone size: -; D gene: TRBD2; J gene: TRBJ2-1; V gene: TRBV5-1
CDR3 protein: CASSPLDRGRQPQHF; CDR3 DNA: TGTGCCAGCAGTCCCTTGGACAGGGGAAGACAGCCCCAGCATTTT; clone size: many; D gene: TRBD1; J gene: TRBJ1-5; V gene: TRBV12-3/TRBV12-4
CDR3 protein: CASSQDWASGRVYEQYF; CDR3 DNA: TGTGCCAGCAGCCAAGATTGGGCTAGCGGGAGGGTTTACGAGCAGTACTTC; clone size: many; D gene: TRBD2; J gene: TRBJ2-7; V gene: TRBV3-1
CDR3 protein: CASSPRLAGDNEQFF; CDR3 DNA: TGTGCCAGCAGCCCTAGACTAGCGGGGGACAATGAGCAGTTCTTC; clone size: many; D gene: TRBD2; J gene: TRBJ2-1; V gene: TRBV13
CDR3 protein: CASSLGRGRTGNTIYF; CDR3 DNA: TGTGCCAGCAGCTTAGGTAGGGGGCGGACTGGAAACACCATATATTTT; clone size: -; D gene: TRBD1; J gene: TRBJ1-3; V gene: TRBV7-2
CDR3 protein: CASSLWLTSWARPQYF; CDR3 DNA: TGTGCCAGCAGTTTATGGCTAACTTCGTGGGCAAGGCCCCAGTACTTC; clone size: -; D gene: -; J gene: TRBJ2-5; V gene: TRBV28
CDR3 protein: CASSLREGSGTQYF; CDR3 DNA: TGTGCCAGCAGCTTAAGGGAGGGGTCAGGGACCCAGTACTTC; clone size: -; D gene: TRBD2; J gene: TRBJ2-5; V gene: TRBV7-8
CDR3 protein: CASSEYAGPQETQYF; CDR3 DNA: TGTGCCAGCAGTGAATACGCAGGCCCACAAGAGACCCAGTACTTC; clone size: many; D gene: -; J gene: TRBJ2-5; V gene: TRBV25-1
CDR3 protein: CASSFVGEGDTQYF; CDR3 DNA: TGCGCCAGCAGCTTTGTGGGAGAAGGTGATACGCAGTATTTT; clone size: many; D gene: -; J gene: TRBJ2-3; V gene: TRBV5-1
CDR3 protein: CASSFLGQGGGSLEETQYF; CDR3 DNA: TGTGCCAGCAGTTTTCTTGGACAGGGGGGAGGAAGCCTGGAGGAGACCCAGTACTTC; clone size: many; D gene: TRBD1; J gene: TRBJ2-5; V gene: TRBV12-3/TRBV12-4
CDR3 protein: CASSYIQGSYGYTF; CDR3 DNA: TGTGCCAGCAGTTATATCCAGGGGAGCTATGGCTACACCTTC; clone size: -; D gene: -; J gene: TRBJ1-2; V gene: TRBV6-5
CDR3 protein: CASSLAQGARNIQYF; CDR3 DNA: TGTGCCAGCAGCTTAGCGCAGGGGGCGAGGAACATTCAGTACTTC; clone size: many; D gene: TRBD1; J gene: TRBJ2-4; V gene: TRBV7-9
CDR3 protein: CASSHGSYNSPLHF; CDR3 DNA: TGTGCCAGCAGCCATGGGTCCTATAATTCACCCCTCCACTTT; clone size: many; D gene: -; J gene: TRBJ1-6; V gene: TRBV7-2
CDR3 protein: CASTPRTSGGRLGTDTQYF; CDR3 DNA: TGTGCCAGCACCCCCCGAACTAGCGGGGGGCGCCTTGGCACAGATACGCAGTATTTT; clone size: many; D gene: TRBD2; J gene: TRBJ2-3; V gene: TRBV12-3/TRBV12-4
CDR3 protein: CAISGLAGGQSSYNEQFF; CDR3 DNA: TGTGCCATCAGTGGGCTAGCGGGGGGGCAAAGCTCCTACAATGAGCAGTTCTTC; clone size: many; D gene: TRBD2; J gene: TRBJ2-1; V gene: TRBV10-3
CDR3 protein: CASSYLPLGQGAETQYF; CDR3 DNA: TGTGCCAGCAGTTATCTGCCGCTAGGACAGGGGGCCGAGACCCAGTACTTC; clone size: few; D gene: TRBD1; J gene: TRBJ2-5; V gene: TRBV6-5
CDR3 protein: CASSPTGLAETQYF; CDR3 DNA: TGTGCCAGCAGTCCGACTGGACTAGCGGAGACCCAGTACTTC; clone size: many; D gene: TRBD2; J gene: TRBJ2-5; V gene: TRBV12-3/TRBV12-4
CDR3 protein: CASSSLRGLQGAEDGYTF; CDR3 DNA: TGTGCCAGCAGCTCCCTCAGGGGGCTACAGGGGGCTGAGGATGGCTACACCTTC; clone size: -; D gene: TRBD1; J gene: TRBJ1-2; V gene: TRBV11-2